Below, 18 T cell receptor beta chains from the same sample are listed, as sequenced in a study of early T cells in non-severe SARS-CoV-2 infection. TCRdb redid the calling of the 5' RACE reads with MiXCR, one entry per CDR3 protein. This repertoire shows roughly 36,000 distinct CDR3 sequences, under 6.5% found once; its top ten account for around 13%. Source material: whole blood. The receptor set was obtained from an adult who was a healthcare worker with PCR-confirmed SARS-CoV-2 infection or an uninfected control (not recorded which).

This clonotype was seen repeatedly, ten times or more. The chain carries TRBV12-3 or TRBV12-4 and TRBJ2-5; TRBD1 aligns across 8 bases. The V and J ends lost 6 bases and 5 bases, in that order; junction bases with no gene match: 14. This CDR3 has 16 residues. The CDR3 loop is CASSPDQGARGETQYF. As DNA, the CDR3 is TGTGCCAGCAGCCCAGATCAGGGGGCGCGGGGTGAGACCCAGTACTTC.

This clonotype was counted ten times or more. V gene TRBV6-6 combines with J gene TRBJ2-2; tentative D call: TRBD1 (5 bases). The length of the CDR3 is 14 residues. Germline V gene data show CDR1 as MNHNY and CDR2 as SVGAGI (reference sequence). Trimming shortened V by 6 bases and J by 5 bases, and 13 bases separated the two germline ends. CDR3 residues: CASRPDKGTGELFF. Written as DNA, the CDR3 is TGTGCCAGCAGGCCTGATAAGGGGACCGGGGAGCTGTTTTTT.

There are many counts of this clonotype. The J gene is TRBJ2-3, the V gene TRBV6-6, with D possibly TRBD2 on 6 matching bases. V lost 7 bases to trimming and J lost 0 bases, with 11 bases between them. In germline, CDR1 is MNHNY, CDR2 SVGAGI (reference sequence). This CDR3 has 14 residues. The CDR3 spells CASTLGLSTDTQYF. DNA for the CDR3: TGTGCCAGCACCCTGGGACTTAGCACAGATACGCAGTATTTT.

This clonotype was counted ten times or more. This sequence joins TRBV6-4 and TRBJ2-7, with 7 bases matching TRBD1. Germline assignment: CDR1 MRHNA and CDR2 SNTAGT. There are 16 residues in the CDR3. V lost 2 bases to trimming and J lost 7 bases; unmatched junction nucleotides: 14. The CDR3 coding sequence is TGTGCCAGCAGTGACCCCAAAGGGCAGGGGGTCTTGGAGCAGTACTTC. Encoded protein: CASSDPKGQGVLEQYF.

This clonotype was seen repeatedly, ten times or more. The chain has TRBV6-5 and TRBJ1-4; no definite D call. Trimming left V 4 bases short and J 4 bases short, with 16 bases between. This CDR3 contains 16 residues. CDR1 is MNHEY and CDR2 is SVGAGI in the germline V gene. The CDR3 region is CASSLRKGVGNEKLFF. In DNA form, the CDR3 reads TGTGCCAGCAGTTTGCGAAAGGGTGTGGGTAATGAAAAACTGTTTTTT.

This chain uses TRBV2 with TRBJ1-5; D gene uncertain. V was cut by 4 bases and J by 3 bases, with 10 bases left in between. The CDR3 length is 14 residues. Germline V gene lookup returns CDR1 SNHLY and CDR2 FYNNEI. CDR3: CASSAKGPNQPQHF. The CDR3 DNA reads TGTGCCAGCAGTGCCAAAGGTCCCAATCAGCCCCAGCATTTT. Looking up the rest from reference TRBV2 and TRBJ1-5 gives the full variable domain: EPEVTQTPSHQVTQMGQEVILRCVPISNHLYFYWYRQILGQKVEFLVSFYNNEISEKSEIFDDQFSVERPDGSNFTLKIRSTKLEDSAMYFCASSAKGPNQPQHFGDGTRLSIL.

This clonotype occurred many times. V usage is TRBV20-1 and J usage is TRBJ1-4; 7 bases match TRBD1. The CDR3 totals 14 residues. The germline CDR1 and CDR2 sequences are DFQATT and SNEGSKA (reference sequence). J was trimmed by 10 bases and V by 3 bases; bases with no gene match: 11. DNA for the CDR3: TGCAGTGCTAGGAACACAGGGGCGCATTCAAAACTGTTTTTT. Translating gives CSARNTGAHSKLFF.

This clonotype occurred many times. The chain links TRBV5-1 to TRBJ1-4; 9 bases line up with TRBD1. The J segment lost 5 bases and the V segment lost 4 bases, leaving 6 bases of the junction unmatched. The CDR3 sequence is 15 residues long. Per germline, CDR1 SGHRS and CDR2 YFSETQ. CDR3 bases: TGCGCCAGCAGCGGTACAGGGGGCGGGAATGAAAAACTGTTTTTT. It codes for CASSGTGGGNEKLFF.

In regard to this clonotype: A much larger clone differs from this one at a single base, so this may be a read error. The chain is built from TRBV5-1 and TRBJ2-7; 9 positions agree with TRBD1. The V segment lost 4 bases and the J segment 8 bases; nucleotides outside the gene matches: 13. Per germline, CDR1 SGHRS and CDR2 YFSETQ. The CDR3 runs 15 residues. CDR3: CASSTPDRGVYKQYF. The DNA for the CDR3 is TGCGCCAGCAGCACACCGGACAGGGGAGTATACAAGCAGTACTTC. Filled out from reference TRBV5-1 and TRBJ2-7, the complete variable domain reads KAGVTQTPRYLIKTRGQQVTLSCSPISGHRSVSWYQQTPGQGLQFLFEYFSETQRNKGNFPGRFSGRQFSNSRSEMNVSTLELGDSALYLCASSTPDRGVYKQYFGPGTRLTVT.

Concerning this clonotype: A much larger clonotype is one base distant, so this may be a read error. The V and J genes are TRBV7-2 and TRBJ2-1; D not resolved. Germline assignment: CDR1 SGHTA and CDR2 FQGNSA. The ends were cut back, 1 base at V and 6 bases at J, with 7 bases in the middle. CDR3 length equals 13 residues. This chain's CDR3 is CASSLVLVNEQFF. The CDR3 DNA sequence: TGTGCCAGCAGCTTAGTCCTTGTCAATGAGCAGTTCTTC.

The chain recombines TRBV12-3 or TRBV12-4 with TRBJ2-7; D could derive from TRBD1 or TRBD2 (6 bases each). V shed 6 bases and J shed 4 bases, with 10 bases lying between them. The CDR3 has 12 residues. The CDR3 spells CASRGGVYEQYF. In DNA, the CDR3 is TGTGCCAGCAGGGGGGGCGTGTACGAGCAGTACTTC.

This clonotype was counted many times. V usage is TRBV15 and J usage is TRBJ2-2; D possibly uses TRBD1 or TRBD2 (5 bases each). Trimming removed 0 bases from V and 5 bases from J, with 7 bases in between. Germline V gene data show CDR1 as LNHNV and CDR2 as YYDKDF (reference sequence). This CDR3 spans 14 amino acids. The CDR3 loop is CATSRDGGTGELFF. The CDR3 bases are TGTGCCACCAGCAGAGATGGGGGTACCGGGGAGCTGTTTTTT.

This clonotype was counted many times. The V and J genes are TRBV5-1 and TRBJ2-5; no definite D call. The ends were cut back, 1 base at V and 1 base at J, with 8 bases in the middle. Germline CDR1 and CDR2: SGHRS and YFSETQ. CDR3 length equals 14 residues. CDR3 nucleotide sequence: TGCGCCAGCAGCTTGAGACAATCCCAAGAGACCCAGTACTTC. This translates into CASSLRQSQETQYF.

The sample holds many counts of this clonotype. This chain links TRBV7-9 with TRBJ2-2; D not resolved. This CDR3 is 12 amino acids long. CDR1 and CDR2 (germline): SEHNR, FQNEAQ (reference sequence). V was pared by 3 bases and J by 6 bases, with 5 bases between. In nucleotides, the CDR3 is TGTGCCAGCAGCTTCTCGGCCGGGGAGCTGTTTTTT. This encodes CASSFSAGELFF.

This clonotype was seen at least ten times. V and J are TRBV10-3 and TRBJ2-5, with D possibly TRBD1 on 5 matching bases. CDR3 size: 18 residues. CDR1 and CDR2 from the germline V gene are ENHRY and SYGVKD. The V and J ends lost 2 bases and 0 bases respectively, with 19 bases between them. The CDR3 DNA reads TGTGCCATCAGTGAGGCAGACAGCCGAGAGACGTACCAAGAGACCCAGTACTTC. It is translated as CAISEADSRETYQETQYF.

This clonotype has at least ten counts. The rearrangement joins TRBV29-1 to TRBJ2-1; D may be TRBD2 (6 bases). Germline-derived CDR1 and CDR2 are SQVTM and ANQGSEA. The CDR3 runs to 14 residues. V shed 5 bases and J shed 0 bases, with 11 bases lying between them. CDR3 in DNA: TGCAGCGTTAACCAGGGAGGCTCCTACAATGAGCAGTTCTTC. It specifies CSVNQGGSYNEQFF.

This clonotype was found many times. The chain uses TRBV20-1 and TRBJ2-7, with 10 bases that match TRBD1. This CDR3 has 14 amino acids. V lost 3 bases to trimming and J lost 5 bases; unmatched junction nucleotides: 7. Germline lookup yields CDR1 DFQATT and CDR2 SNEGSKA (reference sequence). The CDR3 is CSASPRDRGDEQYF. CDR3 bases: TGCAGTGCTAGTCCCCGGGACAGGGGCGACGAGCAGTACTTC.

This clonotype appeared a few times. CDR3 in DNA: TGTGCCAGCAGCAGCGGGGACTCCTACAATGAGCAGTTCTTC. Its protein product is CASSSGDSYNEQFF. The genes are TRBV5-6 and TRBJ2-1; 7 positions agree with TRBD2. This CDR3 has 14 residues. Germline V gives CDR1 SGHDT, CDR2 YYEEEE. J lost 0 bases, V lost 4 bases, and 1 base had no gene match.